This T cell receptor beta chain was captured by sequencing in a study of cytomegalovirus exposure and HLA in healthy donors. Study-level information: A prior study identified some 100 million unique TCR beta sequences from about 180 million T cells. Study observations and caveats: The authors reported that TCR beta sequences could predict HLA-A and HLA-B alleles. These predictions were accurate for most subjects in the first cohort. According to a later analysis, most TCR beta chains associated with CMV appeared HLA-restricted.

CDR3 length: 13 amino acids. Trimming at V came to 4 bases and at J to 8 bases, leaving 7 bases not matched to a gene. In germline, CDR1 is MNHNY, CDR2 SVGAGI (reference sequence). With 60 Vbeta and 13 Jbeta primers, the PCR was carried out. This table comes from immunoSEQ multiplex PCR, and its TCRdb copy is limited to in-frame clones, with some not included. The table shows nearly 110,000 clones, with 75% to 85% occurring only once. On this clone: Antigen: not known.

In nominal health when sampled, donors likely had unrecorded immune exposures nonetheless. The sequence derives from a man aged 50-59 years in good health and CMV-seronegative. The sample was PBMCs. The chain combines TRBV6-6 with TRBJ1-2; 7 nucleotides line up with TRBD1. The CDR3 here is CASSFDRAGGYTF. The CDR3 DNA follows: TGTGCCAGCAGTTTCGACAGGGCGGGAGGCTACACCTTC.